Below are 17 T cell receptor beta chains sequenced from a single sample in a study of blood T cell dynamics during melanoma immunotherapy. Time point here: pre-treatment baseline. The repertoire was sequenced with immunoSEQ multiplex PCR; TCRdb's copy has only in-frame clones and lacks some. The table has approximately 15,000 clones, 65% to 90% seen once. Sequences were derived from blood, sampled from a patient treated with checkpoint blockade. These receptors were taken from a human donor with melanoma.

This rearrangement joins TRBV11-2 to TRBJ1-5; TRBD1 might be the D (5 bases). Germline-derived CDR1 and CDR2 are SGHAT and FQNNGV. The V end was cut by 1 base, the J end by 6 bases, with 10 bases between. The CDR3 length is 14 residues. CDR3 in DNA: TGTGCCAGCAGCTTAGGGGGGAAAGGTCAGCCCCAGCATTTT. This sequence encodes CASSLGGKGQPQHF.

This sequence joins TRBV25-1 and TRBJ2-7; 9 bases map to TRBD2. J lost 6 bases, V lost 3 bases, and 9 bases had no gene match. Germline CDR1 MGHDK, CDR2 SYGVNS. The CDR3 loop spans 15 amino acids. This CDR3 is CASSETGTSSLEQYF. For the CDR3, the DNA is TGTGCCAGCAGTGAGACCGGGACTAGCTCCCTCGAGCAGTACTTC.

The chain uses TRBV7-8 and TRBJ2-1, with 9 bases aligning to TRBD2. V was pared by 5 bases and J by 2 bases, with 7 bases of the junction left unmatched. CDR3 length equals 16 residues. Germline V gene lookup returns CDR1 SGHVS and CDR2 FQNEAQ. CDR3 loop: CASSLRTSVPYNEQFF. The DNA of the CDR3 is TGTGCCAGCAGCCTACGGACTAGCGTACCCTACAATGAGCAGTTCTTC.

The gene calls are TRBV9 and TRBJ1-1; D gene unclear. V lost 0 bases to trimming and J lost 1 base, with 7 bases between them. The germline gives CDR1 SGDLS, CDR2 YYNGEE. The CDR3 spans 14 residues. The CDR3 protein is CASSVAWQNTEAFF. CDR3 nucleotide sequence: TGTGCCAGCAGCGTAGCTTGGCAGAACACTGAAGCTTTCTTT.

This chain links TRBV4-3 with TRBJ2-1, with D possibly being TRBD2 (7 bases). From germline, CDR1 is LGHNA and CDR2 YSLEER. This CDR3 is 19 amino acids long. The V gene lost 3 bases and the J gene lost 0 bases, with 21 bases spanning the gap. The CDR3 region is CASSQGAGGSPSSYNEQFF. In nucleotides, the CDR3 is TGCGCCAGCAGCCAGGGGGCTGGCGGGAGCCCGAGCTCCTACAATGAGCAGTTCTTC.

CDR3 bases: TGTGCCAGCAGCACTTCGAGGGCAAATTCACCCCTCCACTTT. Its translation: CASSTSRANSPLHF. The chain uses TRBV5-6 and TRBJ1-6; D is ambiguous. This CDR3 is built from 14 residues. Germline V CDR1 and CDR2: SGHDT, YYEEEE. Trimming cost V 4 bases and J 7 bases, with 12 bases left between them.

The chain carries TRBV15 and TRBJ2-5; TRBD1 matches at 7 bases. Trimming took 3 bases from V and 5 from J; bases not matched to a gene: 6. This CDR3 spans 14 amino acids. Germline CDR1 reads LNHNV; CDR2 reads YYDKDF (reference sequence). The CDR3 region is CATSRRVQGETQYF. In DNA form, the CDR3 reads TGTGCCACCAGCAGGAGGGTACAGGGGGAGACCCAGTACTTC.

The genes are TRBV9 and TRBJ1-1; perhaps TRBD1 as D (6 bases). Trimming pared 3 bases from V and 0 bases from J, leaving 12 bases between. The germline gives CDR1 SGDLS, CDR2 YYNGEE. This CDR3 comprises 15 residues. CDR3 sequence: CASSAQDRLNTEAFF. CDR3 DNA sequence: TGTGCCAGCAGCGCGCAAGACAGGTTGAACACTGAAGCTTTCTTT.

The chain joins TRBV14 to TRBJ2-5; 13 bases are a match to TRBD2. The CDR3 runs 19 residues. Germline loops: CDR1 SGHDN, CDR2 FVKESK. The trim removed 4 bases at V and 5 bases at J, leaving 16 bases unmatched. CDR3 protein: CASSRTKEKGLAGMETQYF. The CDR3 DNA sequence: TGTGCCAGCAGCCGGACGAAAGAAAAGGGACTAGCGGGAATGGAGACCCAGTACTTC. The whole variable domain, remainder taken from reference TRBV14 and TRBJ2-5, is EAGVTQFPSHSVIEKGQTVTLRCDPISGHDNLYWYRRVMGKEIKFLLHFVKESKQDESGMPNNRFLAERTGGTYSTLKVQPAELEDSGVYFCASSRTKEKGLAGMETQYFGPGTRLLVL.

This clone was recorded only once. The chain carries TRBV11-1 and TRBJ1-1, with D possibly being TRBD1 (5 bases). Trimming stripped 1 base from V and 6 bases from J, with 12 bases between. Germline V gives CDR1 SGHAT, CDR2 FQDESV (reference sequence). The CDR3 loop spans 14 amino acids. The CDR3 DNA is TGTGCCAGCAGCTTAGTGGGGGGAACCGCTGAAGCTTTCTTT. Translated: CASSLVGGTAEAFF.

The gene calls are TRBV4-2 and TRBJ2-3, with 10 bases identical to TRBD2. Germline CDR1 reads LGHNA; CDR2 reads YNFKEQ. This CDR3 has 17 amino acids. After removal of 1 base from V and 4 bases from J, the junction contained 8 bases not matched to a gene. The CDR3, as DNA: TGTGCCAGCAGCCAAGTGACGGCTAGCGGGGGCCCAGATACGCAGTATTTT. This gives the protein CASSQVTASGGPDTQYF.

This clone has just a few counts. The CDR3 coding sequence is TGTGCCATCACACAGGGACGGAGGAACACTGAAGCTTTCTTT. Translation: CAITQGRRNTEAFF. The V call is TRBV28, the J call TRBJ1-1; perhaps TRBD1 as D (6 bases). CDR1 is MDHEN, CDR2 SYDVKM, per germline. V lost 10 bases, J lost 1 base, and 16 bases lay in between. This CDR3 contains 14 residues. Combining the CDR3 with reference TRBV28 and TRBJ1-1 gives the whole variable domain DVKVTQSSRYLVKRTGEKVFLECVQDMDHENMFWYRQDPGLGLRLIYFSYDVKMKEKGDIPEGYSVSREKKERFSLILESASTNQTSMYLCAITQGRRNTEAFFGQGTRLTVV.

The V and J genes are TRBV5-1 and TRBJ2-5; TRBD1 matches at 10 bases. Gene TRBJ2-7 matches the end of the DNA better, so the J call may be wrong. The CDR3 is 22 amino acids. Germline CDR1 is SGHRS and CDR2 is YFSETQ. The CDR3 nucleotides are TGCGCCAGCAGCCCAGACAGGGGGCCGGGGCTTCGGGCATCAGTAGCTAACTACGAGCAGTACTTC. It yields the protein CASSPDRGPGLRASVANYEQYF.

The gene calls are TRBV5-1 and TRBJ2-1, with D unresolved. The germline V gene has CDR1 SGHRS and CDR2 YFSETQ. The ends were cut back, 4 bases at V and 4 bases at J, with 12 bases in the middle. The CDR3 sequence is 14 residues long. This CDR3 reads CASSGGTGYNEQFF. The CDR3 nucleotides are TGCGCCAGCAGCGGCGGTACCGGGTACAATGAGCAGTTCTTC. Combining the CDR3 with reference TRBV5-1 and TRBJ2-1 gives the whole variable domain KAGVTQTPRYLIKTRGQQVTLSCSPISGHRSVSWYQQTPGQGLQFLFEYFSETQRNKGNFPGRFSGRQFSNSRSEMNVSTLELGDSALYLCASSGGTGYNEQFFGPGTRLTVL.

This chain's CDR3 is CASSIRLQGKGDGYTF. For the CDR3, the DNA is TGTGCCAGTAGTATTCGCCTCCAGGGGAAAGGCGATGGCTACACCTTC. The V call is TRBV19, the J call TRBJ1-2, with D perhaps TRBD1 (6 bases). From germline, CDR1 is LNHDA and CDR2 SQIVND (reference sequence). This CDR3 is built from 16 residues. V lost 3 bases to trimming and J lost 6 bases, with 20 bases between them.

This chain joins TRBV4-3 and TRBJ2-3, with TRBD2 identical over 11 bases. Germline-derived CDR1 and CDR2 are LGHNA and YSLEER. Trimming removed 2 bases from V and 2 bases from J; junction bases left unmatched: 3. The CDR3 is 16 residues long. DNA for the CDR3: TGCGCCAGCAGCCAACTACTAGCGGGAGTCACAGATACGCAGTATTTT. Translating it yields CASSQLLAGVTDTQYF.

The chain uses TRBV9 and TRBJ2-7; the D call may be TRBD1 or TRBD2 (5 bases each). The CDR3 consists of 14 residues. From germline, CDR1 is SGDLS and CDR2 YYNGEE. V gave up 0 bases and J gave up 1 base, with 8 bases separating them. CDR3 in amino acids: CASSVGWGSYEQYF. The CDR3 coding sequence is TGTGCCAGCAGCGTAGGATGGGGGTCCTACGAGCAGTACTTC.